A single sample is the source of the 21 T cell receptor beta chains below, sequenced in a study of blood T cells in healthy people across ages. PCR was performed a second time for about 6 to 12 cycles using a sample-barcoded 5' primer and a J-beta primer mix. TCRdb fed the 5' RACE reads into MiXCR, producing one record per CDR3 protein. The table includes about 730,000 distinct CDR3 sequences, about 42% detected once. The source material was blood. The receptors come from a woman aged 55-69 years in good health.

To note about this clonotype: A much larger clone lies a single base off, so this may be a read error. The chain uses TRBV7-8 and TRBJ1-4; D gene uncertain. The ends were cut back, 0 bases at V and 0 bases at J, with 2 bases in the middle. Germline V gene lookup returns CDR1 SGHVS and CDR2 FQNEAQ. The CDR3 is made up of 14 amino acids. In nucleotides, the CDR3 is TGTGCCAGCAGCTTAGCTGCAACTAATGAAAAACTGTTTTTT. It is translated as CASSLAATNEKLFF.

The chain combines TRBV7-6 with TRBJ2-5; D may be TRBD1 (5 bases). The J call is doubtful: the DNA matches TRBJ2-7 better. Germline assignment: CDR1 SGHVS and CDR2 FNYEAQ. The CDR3 covers 18 residues. Here the CDR3 reads CASSLMPSGEGVPYEQYF. The CDR3 DNA reads TGTGCCAGCAGCTTAATGCCCTCTGGGGAAGGGGTTCCCTACGAGCAGTACTTC.

This clonotype was seen only a few times. The chain is built from TRBV27 and TRBJ2-6; D is ambiguous. Germline CDR1 reads MNHEY; CDR2 reads SMNVEV (reference sequence). Trimming removed 3 bases from V and 12 bases from J, with 12 bases in between. This CDR3 is 13 amino acids long. CDR3: CASSFPGSRVLTF. The CDR3 bases are TGTGCCAGCAGTTTCCCAGGTTCCCGCGTCCTGACTTTC.

The chain has TRBV20-1 and TRBJ2-5, with 8 positions matching TRBD2. This CDR3 comprises 16 residues. The germline gives CDR1 DFQATT, CDR2 SNEGSKA (reference sequence). Germline trimming cut 6 bases from V and 5 bases from J; bases unmatched to any gene: 17. In DNA, the CDR3 is TGCAGTGCGATCCCCGTCAACGGGAGGGCCGGGGAGACCCAGTACTTC. It translates to CSAIPVNGRAGETQYF.

With respect to this clonotype: An end of the junction does not agree with germline; a read error may underlie this. The chain carries TRBV12-3 or TRBV12-4 and TRBJ2-3, with a possible D match to TRBD2 (6 bases). The CDR3 spans 14 residues. The CDR3 DNA is TGTGCCAGCAATAGCGGAAGCCGAGCAGATACGGAGTATTTT. Translation gives CASNSGSRADTEYF.

This clonotype has a handful of counts. The rearrangement uses TRBV4-3 and TRBJ1-1; TRBD1 is a possible D gene (5 bases). The germline gives CDR1 LGHNA, CDR2 YSLEER. CDR3 length equals 14 residues. V lost 2 bases and J lost 1, with 8 bases in between. The CDR3 loop reads CASSQNRRNTEAFF. The CDR3 DNA reads TGCGCCAGCAGCCAAAACAGGCGGAACACTGAAGCTTTCTTT.

V usage is TRBV20-1 and J usage is TRBJ2-1; 9 nucleotides line up with TRBD1. CDR1 is DFQATT and CDR2 is SNEGSKA in the germline V gene (reference sequence). This CDR3 is 15 amino acids long. The J segment lost 0 bases and the V segment lost 6 bases, leaving 6 bases of the junction unmatched. CDR3 bases: TGCAGTGCCGGGGACAGGGAAAGCTCCTACAATGAGCAGTTCTTC. It specifies CSAGDRESSYNEQFF.

V and J are TRBV20-1 and TRBJ2-7; perhaps D is TRBD1 or TRBD2 (6 bases each). Looked up from germline, CDR1 is DFQATT and CDR2 is SNEGSKA (reference sequence). V was trimmed by 0 bases and J by 2 bases, leaving 8 bases between them. This CDR3 has 13 amino acids. The chain's CDR3 is CSARDGGPYEQYF. In nucleotides, the CDR3 is TGCAGTGCTAGAGACGGGGGCCCCTACGAGCAGTACTTC.

J is TRBJ2-3 and V is TRBV12-3 or TRBV12-4; TRBD2 matches 9 bases. The CDR3 loop spans 14 amino acids. V lost 8 bases and J lost 5; bases outside the gene matches: 8. In DNA, the CDR3 is TGTGCCAGCCATGGCGGGGGGGCCGGAGATACGCAGTATTTT. It encodes CASHGGGAGDTQYF.

The V call is TRBV20-1, the J call TRBJ2-5; TRBD2 matches 13 bases. The germline gives CDR1 DFQATT, CDR2 SNEGSKA (reference sequence). This CDR3 spans 13 amino acids. J gave up 4 bases and V 7 bases, and 3 bases lay outside the gene matches. The CDR3 reads CSGGLAGAETQYF. Written as DNA, the CDR3 is TGCAGTGGCGGACTAGCGGGAGCAGAGACCCAGTACTTC.

This clonotype has just a few counts. This chain joins TRBV11-2 and TRBJ2-3; TRBD1 aligns across 7 bases. V shed 4 bases and J 6 bases; nucleotides not matched to a gene: 7. The length of the CDR3 is 14 residues. CDR1 SGHAT and CDR2 FQNNGV come from the germline V gene. CDR3 protein: CASSSQGGWDTQYF. DNA of the CDR3: TGTGCCAGCAGCTCCCAAGGGGGCTGGGATACGCAGTATTTT.

Note on this clonotype: The junction does not match germline at one end; this may be a read error. CDR3 coding DNA: TGCGCCAGCAGCCTGGCTGCTAGTTACAATGGGCAGTTCTTC. Its protein product is CASSLAASYNGQFF. The chain employs TRBV5-1 and TRBJ2-1; unclear D gene. The CDR3 contains 14 residues. The germline CDR1 and CDR2 sequences are SGHRS and YFSETQ.

The rearrangement links TRBV20-1 to TRBJ2-1; TRBD2 matches 10 bases. The V segment lost 5 bases and the J segment 4 bases; nucleotides outside the gene matches: 8. The CDR3 totals 15 residues. Germline CDR1 DFQATT, CDR2 SNEGSKA (reference sequence). CDR3 nucleotides: TGCAGTGCTCTGGGACTAGCGAGAACATACAATGAGCAGTTCTTC. This translates into CSALGLARTYNEQFF.

The rearrangement joins TRBV12-3 or TRBV12-4 to TRBJ1-1; D not certain. The CDR3 covers 12 residues. Trimming pared 2 bases from V and 7 bases from J, leaving 8 bases between. CDR3 in amino acids: CASSLRSGEAFF. CDR3 nucleotide sequence: TGTGCCAGCAGTTTAAGGTCCGGTGAAGCTTTCTTT.

The chain has TRBV5-1 and TRBJ2-3; 14 nucleotides line up with TRBD2. The CDR3 loop spans 18 amino acids. CDR1 and CDR2 (germline): SGHRS, YFSETQ. The junction had 8 bases not matched to a gene; V was cut back by 2 bases and J by 3 bases. CDR3 DNA sequence: TGCGCCAGCAGCTTCGGGACTAGCGGGGGTTGGCAGACAGATACGCAGTATTTT. It specifies CASSFGTSGGWQTDTQYF.

This chain links TRBV20-1 with TRBJ2-3, with TRBD2 matching 7 bases. Losses at the gene ends were 1 base for V and 0 bases for J; bases not matched to a gene: 4. Germline V gives CDR1 DFQATT, CDR2 SNEGSKA (reference sequence). This CDR3 comprises 15 residues. CDR3 sequence reads: CSARVFGGSTDTQYF. For the CDR3, the DNA is TGCAGTGCTAGAGTTTTCGGGGGGAGCACAGATACGCAGTATTTT.

This clonotype was detected a few times. The V gene is TRBV2, the J gene TRBJ2-4, with D possibly matching TRBD1 (6 bases). The J call may be wrong; the DNA end is better matched by TRBJ2-7. The CDR3 consists of 14 residues. The V gene's germline CDR1 is SNHLY and CDR2 FYNNEI. As DNA, the CDR3 is TGTGCCAGCAGCCAGGGGAATGGGGCCTACGAGCAGTACTTC. Its translation is CASSQGNGAYEQYF.

The chain joins TRBV27 to TRBJ2-3; maybe TRBD2 (6 bases). Looked up from germline, CDR1 is MNHEY and CDR2 is SMNVEV (reference sequence). The CDR3 extends over 15 amino acids. The ends were cut back, 1 base at V and 3 bases at J, with 11 bases in the middle. DNA of the CDR3: TGTGCCAGCAGTTTATGGGGGGAGGAGACAGATACGCAGTATTTT. Amino acids: CASSLWGEETDTQYF.

This clonotype has more than one count but fewer than ten. CDR3 protein: CASSQTQGREQTQYF. The CDR3 DNA reads TGTGCCAGCAGCCAAACCCAGGGCAGGGAGCAGACCCAGTACTTC. This chain joins TRBV3-1 and TRBJ2-5, with D perhaps given as TRBD1 or TRBD2 (5 bases each). The CDR3 spans 15 residues. Germline-derived CDR1 and CDR2 are LGHDT and YNNKEL (reference sequence). V shed 2 bases and J shed 6 bases, with 16 bases lying between them.

The chain uses TRBV9 and TRBJ2-5; 10 bases align to TRBD2. The CDR3 has 17 residues. CDR1 SGDLS and CDR2 YYNGEE come from the germline V gene. Losses at the gene ends were 4 bases for V and 4 bases for J; bases not matched to a gene: 13. The CDR3 DNA follows: TGTGCCAGCAGCCTTAGTGGGCTAGCGGGAGCATCAGAGACCCAGTACTTC. Residues: CASSLSGLAGASETQYF.

This clonotype has more than one count but fewer than ten. The chain couples TRBV21-1 to TRBJ2-1; the D call of TRBD2 is as the table states it, not checked on the DNA. TRBV21-1 corresponds to a pseudogene. CDR3 length: 16 residues. This CDR3 is CASSKRCAGACNEQFF. The CDR3 DNA sequence: TGTGCCAGCAGCAAAAGGTGCGCGGGAGCCTGCAATGAGCAGTTCTTC.